This TCR beta chain is from a study of beta chain bispecific antibodies for T cell cancers. Study-level background: The leukemia lines expressed TRBV12-3 (Jurkat) and TRBV5-5 (HPB-ALL). The study, taken as a whole, reports: The TRBV12-3 share of total TRBV signal fell around 99% after anti-TRBV12 rather than anti-CD19 exposure. In these mixed samples, most targeted TRBV reads derived from the leukemia cell line.

This clonotype was counted at least ten times. Its antigen is not identified. Blood mononuclear cells were expanded for roughly 3 days using either OKT3 anti-CD3 antibody or CD3/CD28 beads. The CDR3 has 12 residues. V was cut by 4 bases and J by 2 bases, with 8 bases left in between. The germline V gene has CDR1 SQVTM and CDR2 ANQGSEA. TCRdb processed the 5' RACE reads anew with MiXCR; each CDR3 protein has one entry. The sample contains about 9,600 distinct CDR3 sequences, roughly 2.2% of which appear only once. This chain joins TRBV29-1 and TRBJ1-2, with unresolved D. The receptor's source is a human donor in good health. Some clones in this sample may be carry-over from other donors' samples. Sequencing used T cells from a healthy donor cultured with Jurkat leukemia cells, obtained from a culture containing an anti-CD19 bispecific antibody. This CDR3 is CSVVEENYGYTF. CDR3 coding DNA: TGCAGCGTTGTGGAGGAAAACTATGGCTACACCTTC.